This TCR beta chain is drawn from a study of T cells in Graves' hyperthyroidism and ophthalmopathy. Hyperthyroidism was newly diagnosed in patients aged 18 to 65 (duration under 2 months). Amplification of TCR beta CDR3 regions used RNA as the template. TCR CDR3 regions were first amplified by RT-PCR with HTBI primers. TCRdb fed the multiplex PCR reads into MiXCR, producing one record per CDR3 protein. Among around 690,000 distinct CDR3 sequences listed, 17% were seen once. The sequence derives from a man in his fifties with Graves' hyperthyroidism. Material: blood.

CDR3 protein: CASSPPGTGYEQYF. CDR3 sequence (DNA): TGCGCCAGCAGCCCGCCCGGGACAGGTTACGAGCAGTACTTC. The gene calls are TRBV4-1 and TRBJ2-7, with 8 bases that match TRBD1. CDR3 length: 14 amino acids. The ends lost 4 bases at V and 4 bases at J; junction bases unmatched: 6. Germline CDR1 is MGHRA and CDR2 is YSYEKL.